This T cell receptor (beta chain) came from a study of OX40 agonist ivuxolimab in advanced cancers. Background on the study: Mean age approximately 66 years, range roughly 23 to 79; 82.7% male. In three patients, partial responses were observed, one with hepatocellular carcinoma and two with cutaneous melanoma. Prior therapy, whether anti-PD-1, anti-PD-L1 or anti-CTLA-4, was allowed, and approximately 37% had some.

Germline assignment: CDR1 SGHTA and CDR2 FQGTGA. The CDR3 has 14 amino acids. The V gene lost 0 bases and the J gene lost 8 bases, with 13 bases spanning the gap. Produced via immunoSEQ multiplex PCR; TCRdb's table is partial and in-frame only. This table has around 70,000 clones, roughly 85% appearing once. The TCR comes from an adult with an advanced solid tumor such as melanoma, head and neck, liver or kidney cancer. Sequenced material: CD4+ or CD8+ T cells sorted from blood, taken in a trial of the OX40 agonist ivuxolimab. V and J are TRBV7-3 and TRBJ1-2; D remains ambiguous. CDR3 amino acids: CASSLTGMPGGYTF. CDR3 coding DNA: TGTGCCAGCAGCTTAACGGGGATGCCGGGGGGCTACACCTTC.